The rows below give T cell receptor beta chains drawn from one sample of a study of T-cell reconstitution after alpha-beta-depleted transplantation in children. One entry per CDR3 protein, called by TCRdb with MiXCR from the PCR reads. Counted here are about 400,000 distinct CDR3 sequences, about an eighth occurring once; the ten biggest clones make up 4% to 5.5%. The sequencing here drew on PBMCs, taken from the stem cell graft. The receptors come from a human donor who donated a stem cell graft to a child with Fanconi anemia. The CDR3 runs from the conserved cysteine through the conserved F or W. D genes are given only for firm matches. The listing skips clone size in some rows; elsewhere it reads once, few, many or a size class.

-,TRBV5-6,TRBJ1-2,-,TGTGCCAGCAGCTTCGTTTCGCAGGGAGGTGTTTATGGCTACACCTTC,CASSFVSQGGVYGYTF
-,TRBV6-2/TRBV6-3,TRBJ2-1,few,TGTGCCAGCAGTTACGTGGGGGCCACCACCTACAATGAGCAGTTCTTC,CASSYVGATTYNEQFF
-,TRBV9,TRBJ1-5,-,TGTGCCAGCAGCGCGGGACGGCTTAGCAATCAGCCCCAGCATTTT,CASSAGRLSNQPQHF
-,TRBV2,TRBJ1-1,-,TGTGCCAGCGCTAGGGGAGCGAACACTGAAGCTTTCTTT,CASARGANTEAFF
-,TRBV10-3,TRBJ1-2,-,TGTGCCATCAGTGAGTCAAGGCGTGGCTACACCTTC,CAISESRRGYTF
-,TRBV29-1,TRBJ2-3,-,TGCAGCGTTGAAGATCTGGACAAATCCGGGGTAGATACGCAGTATTTT,CSVEDLDKSGVDTQYF
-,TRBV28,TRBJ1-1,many,TGTGCCAGCAGTTCGGGACGGACCCTCAAGGAAGCTTTCTTT,CASSSGRTLKEAFF
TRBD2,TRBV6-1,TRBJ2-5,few,TGTGCCAGCAGTCTCGGGGTGGGAGGGAAAGAGACCCAGTACTTC,CASSLGVGGKETQYF
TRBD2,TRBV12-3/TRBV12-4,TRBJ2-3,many,TGTGCCAGCAGAGAAGGAGGACTAGCGGGGACCGCACAGTATTTT,CASREGGLAGTAQYF
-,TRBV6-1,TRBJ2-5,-,TGTGCCAGCAGTGTCACACAGCAAGAGACCCAGTACTTC,CASSVTQQETQYF
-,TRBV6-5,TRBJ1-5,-,TGTGCCAGCAGTCTGCGGGACGCCGGGGCAGGTCAGCCCCAGCATTTT,CASSLRDAGAGQPQHF
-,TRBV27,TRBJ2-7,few,TGTGCCAGCAGTCCAAGACCGGGACTGAATTACGAGCAGTACTTC,CASSPRPGLNYEQYF
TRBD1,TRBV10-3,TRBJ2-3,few,TGTGCCATCAGCCTGGACAGGGAAGATACGCAGTATTTT,CAISLDREDTQYF
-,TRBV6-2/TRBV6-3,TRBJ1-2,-,TGTGCCAGCATCGCCGCAGGGGACACCTTTTATGGCTACACCTTC,CASIAAGDTFYGYTF
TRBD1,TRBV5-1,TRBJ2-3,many,TGCGCCAGCTCCCCGGGACAGAGAACAGATACGCAGTATTTT,CASSPGQRTDTQYF
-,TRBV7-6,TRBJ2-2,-,TGTGCCAGCAGCTTACGCCGTCCGGGGGCCACCGGGGAGCTGTTTTTT,CASSLRRPGATGELFF
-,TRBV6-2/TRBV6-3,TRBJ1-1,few,TGTGCCAGCAGTTACCCGGCAGGGTCGAACACTGAAGCTTTCTTT,CASSYPAGSNTEAFF
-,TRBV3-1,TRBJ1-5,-,TGTGCCAGCAGTCCCCCAGGGGATCAGCCCCAGCATTTT,CASSPPGDQPQHF
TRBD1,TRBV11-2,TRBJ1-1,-,TGTGCCAGCAGCTTAGGGACAGGGTTCTACACTGAAGCTTTCTTT,CASSLGTGFYTEAFF
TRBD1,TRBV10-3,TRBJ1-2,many,TGTGCCATCAGTGAGTCCGGGACAGGGGGCCCCCACGGCTACACCTTC,CAISESGTGGPHGYTF
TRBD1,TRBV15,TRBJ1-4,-,TGTGCCACCAGCAGAGATGGACAGGGGCATGAAAAACTGTTTTTT,CATSRDGQGHEKLFF
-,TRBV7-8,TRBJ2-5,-,TGTGCCAGCAGCTCACCCCTTGACAGGCTTGAGACCCAGTACTTC,CASSSPLDRLETQYF
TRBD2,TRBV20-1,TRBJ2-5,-,TGCAGTGCGTCTCCCGGGGGGGCTTGGGAGACCCAGTACTTC,CSASPGGAWETQYF
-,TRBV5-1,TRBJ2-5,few,TGCGCCAGCAGCTCCGGACCCGAGCAATCCGGGGCCCAGTACTTC,CASSSGPEQSGAQYF
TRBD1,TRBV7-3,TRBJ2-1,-,TGTGCCAGCAGTTTCGACAGGGACAGTTACAATGAGCAGTTCTTC,CASSFDRDSYNEQFF
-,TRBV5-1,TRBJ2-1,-,TGCGCCAGCAGCTTATGGGGCCCGTACAATGAGCAGTTCTTC,CASSLWGPYNEQFF
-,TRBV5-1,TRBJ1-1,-,TGCGCCAGCAGCTTGGCTTTTTTCAGGCCCACTGAAGCTTTCTTT,CASSLAFFRPTEAFF
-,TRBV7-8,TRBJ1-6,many,TGTGCCAGCAGCTTACATGTAGGGAGCTCCTATAATTCACCCCTCCACTTT,CASSLHVGSSYNSPLHF
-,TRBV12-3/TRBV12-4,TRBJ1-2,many,TGTGCCAGCTTCGGCTCCAACTTAAATGGCTACACCTTC,CASFGSNLNGYTF
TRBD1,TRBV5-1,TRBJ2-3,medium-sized,TGCGCCAGCAGCTTGGCCTCGGACAGGAGCTACACAGATACGCAGTATTTT,CASSLASDRSYTDTQYF
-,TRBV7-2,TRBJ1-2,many,TGTGCCAGCAGCTTAGAGGGCCGCGTCTATGGCTACACCTTC,CASSLEGRVYGYTF
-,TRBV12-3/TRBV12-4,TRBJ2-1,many,TGTGCCAGCAGTTTAGGGTTAGGGGTAGGAGAGCAGTTCTTC,CASSLGLGVGEQFF
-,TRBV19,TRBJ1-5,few,TGTGCCAGTTGCTGGGGGTCTAGCAATCAGCCCCAGCATTTT,CASCWGSSNQPQHF
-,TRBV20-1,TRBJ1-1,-,TGCAGTGCTAGGGCCTCGATCGCTGAAGCTTTCTTT,CSARASIAEAFF
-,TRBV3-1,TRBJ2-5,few,TGTGCCAGCAGCCCGGCAACGGGAGAGACCCAGTACTTC,CASSPATGETQYF
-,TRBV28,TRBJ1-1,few,TGTGCCAGCAGAAGGGGGACACTGAACACTGAAGCTTTCTTT,CASRRGTLNTEAFF
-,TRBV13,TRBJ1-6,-,TGTGCCAGCAGCCTAAGCACCTGGGGACCCCTCCACTTT,CASSLSTWGPLHF
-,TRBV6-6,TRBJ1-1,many,TGTGCCAGCAGTTACGGGGCTGAAGCTTTCTTT,CASSYGAEAFF
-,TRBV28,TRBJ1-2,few,TGTGCCAGCAGCCGAGCCGGACATAACTATGGCTACACCTTC,CASSRAGHNYGYTF
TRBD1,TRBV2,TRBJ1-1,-,TGTGCCAGCTGCGACAGGGGTAGGGCTGAAGCTTTCTTT,CASCDRGRAEAFF
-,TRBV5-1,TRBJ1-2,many,TGCGCCAGCAGCCCTAACCATGGCGAAGCGGGTGGCTACACCTTC,CASSPNHGEAGGYTF
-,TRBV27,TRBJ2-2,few,TGTGCCAGCAGTTTGCTCAGGTCGGGATACACCGGGGAGCTGTTTTTT,CASSLLRSGYTGELFF
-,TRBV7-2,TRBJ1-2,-,TGTGCCAGCAGCTATGAGTCGCAAACTAACTATGGCTACACCTTC,CASSYESQTNYGYTF
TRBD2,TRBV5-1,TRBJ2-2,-,TGCGCCAGCAGCTTGAGACCTAGCGGGGGCATTTTCACGAACACCGGGGAGCTGTTTTTT,CASSLRPSGGIFTNTGELFF
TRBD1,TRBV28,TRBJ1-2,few,TGTGCCAGCAGTTATCTACAGGGGGCGCCAGGTGGCTACACCTTC,CASSYLQGAPGGYTF
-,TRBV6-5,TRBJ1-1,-,TGTGCCAGCAGTCGGCTAACGAGGATATCGACTGAAGCTTTCTTT,CASSRLTRISTEAFF
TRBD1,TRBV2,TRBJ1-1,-,TGTGCCAGCAGTCAGGGGGACGGAACTGAAGCTTTCTTT,CASSQGDGTEAFF
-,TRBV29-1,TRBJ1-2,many,TGCAGCGTTGAACGAGGGGGCTATGGCTACACCTTC,CSVERGGYGYTF
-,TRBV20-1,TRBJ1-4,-,TGCAGTGCTAGAGAAAGGCCGCCGGTTGAAAAACTGTTTTTT,CSARERPPVEKLFF
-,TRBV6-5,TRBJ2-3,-,TGTGCCAGCAGTTACGGGGACGGCACAGATACGCAGTATTTT,CASSYGDGTDTQYF
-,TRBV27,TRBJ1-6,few,TGTGCCAGCAGTTTATTTGCGACAGCCCTTAATTCACCCCTCCACTTT,CASSLFATALNSPLHF
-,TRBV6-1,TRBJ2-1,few,TGTGCCAGCAGGGCGACAGTCAACAATGAGCAGTTCTTC,CASRATVNNEQFF
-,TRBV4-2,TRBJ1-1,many,TGTGCCAGCAGCCAAGAGAAGTTCATGAACACTGAAGCTTTCTTT,CASSQEKFMNTEAFF